The rows below give T cell receptor beta chains drawn from one sample of a study of cytotoxic CD8 clonotypes in ibrutinib-treated CLL. This table comes from immunoSEQ multiplex PCR, and its TCRdb copy is limited to in-frame clones, with some not included. The data hold about 300,000 clones, with over 55% observed a single time. The specimen was PBMCs, collected after 36 months of ibrutinib treatment. The receptors were gathered from a human donor with chronic lymphocytic leukemia. CDR3s include the opening cysteine and the closing phenylalanine or tryptophan. The D gene is left open where the match is weak. Part of the rows lack a size; the others show once, few, many or a class for expanded clones.

15,TRBV11-2,TRBJ2-7,TRBD2,.,TGTGCCAGCAGCTTTAGCGGGAGACCCACCTACGAGCAGTACTTC,CASSFSGRPTYEQYF
15,TRBV7-2,TRBJ2-3,.,.,TGTGCCAGCAGCTTACTCCTTGCGGGCACAGATACGCAGTATTTT,CASSLLLAGTDTQYF
13,TRBV6-1,TRBJ1-5,TRBD1,.,TGTGCCACCGAGGACAGGGGTTGGCAGCCCCAGCATTTT,CATEDRGWQPQHF
17,TRBV9,TRBJ1-1,.,.,TGTGCCAGCAGCGTAGCGCGTGACACGCACCTGAACACTGAAGCTTTCTTT,CASSVARDTHLNTEAFF
14,TRBV30,TRBJ2-7,.,.,TGTGCCTGGACCACTACAGGGACCTCCTACGAGCAGTACTTC,CAWTTTGTSYEQYF
14,TRBV6-1,TRBJ2-7,.,few,TGTGCCAGCAGTGAAGCAGGGCTCTCCTACGAGCAGTACTTC,CASSEAGLSYEQYF
15,TRBV6-1,TRBJ2-7,TRBD2,once,TGTGCCAGCAGTGAATTAGCGGGATACTACTACGAGCAGTACTTC,CASSELAGYYYEQYF
14,TRBV11-3,TRBJ2-6,.,once,TGTGCCAGCAGCTCAGGGTCTGGGGCCAACGTCCTGACTTTC,CASSSGSGANVLTF
15,TRBV9,TRBJ2-3,.,.,TGTGCCAGCAGCGTAACGGACGTTAGGCCAGATACGCAGTATTTT,CASSVTDVRPDTQYF
15,TRBV7-6,TRBJ2-7,.,.,TGTGCCAGCAGCAAAAGGGGGTACGATCCGTACGAGCAGTACTTC,CASSKRGYDPYEQYF
13,TRBV27,TRBJ2-7,.,.,TGTGCCAGCAGTGTCAGGGTCCAATACGAGCAGTACTTC,CASSVRVQYEQYF
14,TRBV19,TRBJ1-5,TRBD1,.,TGTGCCAGTATTACGGGACAGCGTCATCAGCCCCAGCATTTT,CASITGQRHQPQHF
17,TRBV13,TRBJ1-2,.,.,TGTGCCAGCAGCTTAGGTCCCGACAGCCACCCCGTCTATGGCTACACCTTC,CASSLGPDSHPVYGYTF
12,TRBV10-1,TRBJ1-1,.,.,TGCGCCAGCAGCAAAACGAACACTGAAGCTTTCTTT,CASSKTNTEAFF
15,TRBV29-1,TRBJ2-3,TRBD2,.,TGCAGCGTGGTGGGACTAGCGGAACCCCCAGATACGCAGTATTTT,CSVVGLAEPPDTQYF
14,TRBV6-5,TRBJ2-7,.,.,TGTGCCAGCAGTTACCGCGGTCGGCCCTACGAGCAGTACTTC,CASSYRGRPYEQYF
16,TRBV5-1,TRBJ2-7,TRBD2,few,TGCGCCAGCAGCTTGGGGACTAGCGGGAGTATAGGCGAGCAGTACTTC,CASSLGTSGSIGEQYF
14,TRBV11-2,TRBJ2-1,TRBD2,few,TGTGCCAGCAGCTTAGCCGGGGGGGCAGATGAGCAGTTCTTC,CASSLAGGADEQFF
18,TRBV4-1,TRBJ2-3,TRBD1,.,TGCGCCAGCAGCCAAGAATTGGCATCGGGACAGAGGACAGATACGCAGTATTTT,CASSQELASGQRTDTQYF
15,TRBV18,TRBJ2-5,TRBD2,.,TGTGCCAGCTCACGACTAGCGGGGGTTTTAGAGACCCAGTACTTC,CASSRLAGVLETQYF
16,TRBV7-3,TRBJ2-1,TRBD2,.,TGTGCCAGCAGCTTAGGAGTCGGGAGGGCCTTTAATGAGCAGTTCTTC,CASSLGVGRAFNEQFF
14,TRBV11-2,TRBJ2-5,.,.,TGTGCCAGCAGCTTCCGGGGGTACCAAGAGACCCAGTACTTC,CASSFRGYQETQYF
13,TRBV15,TRBJ2-7,.,.,TGTGCCACCAGCCGCGTGGCAGCCTACGAGCAGTACTTC,CATSRVAAYEQYF
14,TRBV19,TRBJ1-2,.,.,TGTGCCAGTAGGGGTCTGGGGTCCTACTATGGCTACACCTTC,CASRGLGSYYGYTF
16,TRBV9,TRBJ2-7,.,.,TGTGCCAGCAGCCCACGTGCAGGCATGGAACTCTACGAGCAGTACTTC,CASSPRAGMELYEQYF
14,TRBV19,TRBJ2-5,TRBD1,.,TGTGCCAGTAGTGTCGGACAGGGACGGGAGACCCAGTACTTC,CASSVGQGRETQYF
16,TRBV14,TRBJ2-1,.,.,TGTGCCAGCAGCCAGTTTCCGGGACGCCCCTACAATGAGCAGTTCTTC,CASSQFPGRPYNEQFF
15,TRBV9,TRBJ1-4,TRBD1,.,TGTGCCAGCAGCCCCCGGACAGGGACCTGGGAAAAACTGTTTTTT,CASSPRTGTWEKLFF
17,TRBV19,TRBJ2-1,TRBD2,.,TGTGCCAGTACCGCGTCTAGCGGGAGCCCGTCCTTTAATGAGCAGTTCTTC,CASTASSGSPSFNEQFF
14,TRBV2,TRBJ2-2,.,.,TGTGCCAGCAGTGAAAACAGGGCAACCGGGGAGCTGTTTTTT,CASSENRATGELFF
17,TRBV5-8,TRBJ2-1,TRBD2,.,TGTGCCAGCAGCCACCTAGGGAGGGGATCTAGTGCCAATGAGCAGTTCTTC,CASSHLGRGSSANEQFF
14,TRBV4-2,TRBJ1-6,.,.,TGTGCCAGCAGCCCACGTACAGGGAATTCACCCCTCCACTTT,CASSPRTGNSPLHF
13,TRBV6-5,TRBJ2-3,.,.,TGTGCCAGCAATACGGCCCGGACGGATACGCAGTATTTT,CASNTARTDTQYF
13,TRBV10-3,TRBJ2-5,.,.,TGTGCCATCAGTGAGTCCATCGGTGAGACCCAGTACTTC,CAISESIGETQYF
14,TRBV7-8,TRBJ2-7,.,once,TGTGCCAGCAGCCCCATGGGGGGTAACTACGAGCAGTACTTC,CASSPMGGNYEQYF
15,TRBV18,TRBJ2-7,TRBD1,.,TGTGCCAGCTCACCACGGACAGGGGTACGGCGCGAGCAGTACTTC,CASSPRTGVRREQYF
12,TRBV28,TRBJ1-2,.,few,TGTGCCAGCAGTCAACGGTACTATGGCTACACCTTC,CASSQRYYGYTF
12,TRBV29-1,TRBJ2-5,TRBD2,.,TGCAGCGTCCTGCGGGGGTGGGAGACCCAGTACTTC,CSVLRGWETQYF
14,TRBV19,TRBJ1-2,.,.,TGTGCCAGTAGTAAACGACAGGCCCGCTATGGCTACACCTTC,CASSKRQARYGYTF
14,TRBV5-1,TRBJ2-3,TRBD1,.,TGCGCCAGCAGCTTGGAGGGGGCCGGGGATACGCAGTATTTT,CASSLEGAGDTQYF
13,TRBV27,TRBJ2-7,.,.,TGTGCCAGCAGTTTGGAAGGGTGGAACGAGCAGTACTTC,CASSLEGWNEQYF
17,TRBV28,TRBJ2-3,TRBD2,few,TGTGCCAGCAGCCGACGTAATCTAGCGGGAGCTGCAGATACGCAGTATTTT,CASSRRNLAGAADTQYF
15,TRBV4-1,TRBJ1-2,TRBD1,.,TGCGCCAGCAGCCGCCCTCAGGGGGGTCTCTATGGCTACACCTTC,CASSRPQGGLYGYTF
13,TRBV15,TRBJ2-4,TRBD1,once,TGTGCCACCTCCGGGACAGGGGGTAACATTCAGTACTTC,CATSGTGGNIQYF
16,TRBV5-1,TRBJ1-4,.,.,TGCGCCAGCAGTCTAGCGTCAGGGGCCCGTAATGAAAAACTGTTTTTT,CASSLASGARNEKLFF
15,TRBV11-3,TRBJ2-7,TRBD1,.,TGTGCCAGCAGCTCCGGGACAGGGATCGACTACGAGCAGTACTTC,CASSSGTGIDYEQYF
14,TRBV5-6,TRBJ1-5,.,few,TGTGCCAGCAGCTCCTTCAGAAGCAATCAGCCCCAGCATTTT,CASSSFRSNQPQHF
14,TRBV29-1,TRBJ2-3,.,.,TGCAGCTCCTTAAGGAGGGGCCGCGCAGATACGCAGTATTTT,CSSLRRGRADTQYF